This T cell receptor (beta chain) was captured in a study of blood T cell repertoires in COVID-19. Study at large: Specimens from acute and convalescent COVID-19 originated in the United States, Italy and Spain.

The V end lost 4 bases, the J end lost 2 bases, and 12 bases lay between the germline ends. Germline V gene sequence: CDR1 SGHNT, CDR2 YYREEE (reference sequence). The CDR3 is 15 residues long. The repertoire was sequenced with immunoSEQ multiplex PCR; TCRdb's copy has only in-frame clones and lacks some. Of hundreds of thousands of clones listed, around 90% are singletons. Followed longitudinally, the Seattle patients had been enrolled during active infection. The source material was peripheral blood. The chain has TRBV5-4 and TRBJ2-2; perhaps TRBD2 as D (6 bases). The TCR originated in a man between 18 and 35 years old with COVID-19, enrolled during active disease. CDR3 region: CASSPSGLNTGELFF. CDR3 DNA sequence: TGTGCCAGCAGCCCCTCGGGACTCAACACCGGGGAGCTGTTTTTT.